A single sample gave rise to the 4 T cell receptor beta chains below, sequenced in a study of cytomegalovirus exposure and HLA in healthy donors. The PCR ran on 60 Vbeta and 13 Jbeta primers. TCRdb's copy holds only in-frame clones and misses some; the assay was immunoSEQ multiplex PCR. The sample records 180,000 or so clones, about 79% being singletons. Input material: PBMCs. The source of these receptors is a woman aged 45-65 years in good health and CMV-seronegative.

The V gene is TRBV10-3, the J gene TRBJ2-3; a possible D gene is TRBD1 (5 bases). This CDR3 contains 13 residues. Germline values: CDR1 ENHRY, CDR2 SYGVKD. V was cut by 4 bases and J by 3 bases, with 8 bases left in between. This CDR3 is CAISAGHTDTQYF. The CDR3 coding sequence is TGTGCCATCAGTGCAGGACATACAGATACGCAGTATTTT.

This clone was recorded a few times. This rearrangement joins TRBV5-6 to TRBJ1-5; TRBD1 agrees at 8 bases. V was clipped by 4 bases and J by 3 bases; unmatched bases: 6. The germline gives CDR1 SGHDT, CDR2 YYEEEE. CDR3 size: 15 residues. The CDR3 region is CASSPGTGSNQPQHF. The CDR3 DNA reads TGTGCCAGCAGCCCTGGGACAGGATCCAATCAGCCCCAGCATTTT. The complete variable domain, with remaining parts taken from reference TRBV5-6 and TRBJ1-5, reads DAGVTQSPTHLIKTRGQQVTLRCSPKSGHDTVSWYQQALGQGPQFIFQYYEEEERQRGNFPDRFSGHQFPNYSSELNVNALLLGDSALYLCASSPGTGSNQPQHFGDGTRLSIL.

The rearrangement links TRBV7-2 to TRBJ2-1, with TRBD1 matching 8 bases. The V and J ends lost 5 bases and 7 bases, in that order; junction bases with no gene match: 16. The CDR3 is made up of 17 amino acids. CDR1 is SGHTA and CDR2 is FQGNSA in the germline V gene. The CDR3 coding sequence is TGTGCCAGCAGCGAAACGAGAGGCCGTACAGGGGGAAATGAGCAGTTCTTC. It is translated as CASSETRGRTGGNEQFF.

The chain recombines TRBV20-1 with TRBJ1-1, with 8 bases fitting TRBD1. CDR1 and CDR2 from the germline V gene are DFQATT and SNEGSKA (reference sequence). This CDR3 has 10 amino acids. In nucleotides, the CDR3 is TGCAGGACGGACAGGGAGGGAGCTTTCTTT. Protein sequence: CRTDREGAFF.